Sequencing of this T cell receptor beta chain was carried out in a study of blood T cell repertoires in COVID-19. Turning to the study itself: Acute-phase and convalescent COVID-19 samples originated in the United States, Italy and Spain. In each case, the material was cDNA or gDNA derived from T cells, B-cell-depleted T cells, or PBMCs.

Trimming pared 0 bases from V and 4 bases from J, leaving 13 bases between. Germline assignment: CDR1 LGHDT and CDR2 YNNKEL (reference sequence). The CDR3 has 16 amino acids. Original analysis: Using reference gene primer amplification, nucleated cell counts were estimated. Libraries were prepared by immunoSEQ multiplex PCR; TCRdb keeps only in-frame clonotypes and omits some of them. From that table come the V and J calls and clone size; the DNA was used to work out D and trimming. The sample lists approximately 99,000 clones; less than 75% were seen once. The clonotype comes from a woman aged 40-49 years with acute or convalescent COVID-19. The gene calls are TRBV3-1 (or the pseudogene TRBV3-2) and TRBJ2-1, with D perhaps matching TRBD1 (6 bases). Sequencing input: peripheral blood. CDR3 protein: CASSQEGQSGYNEQFF. The CDR3 bases are TGTGCCAGCAGCCAAGAAGGACAGAGTGGGTACAATGAGCAGTTCTTC.